One and the same sample provided the 27 T cell receptor beta chains below, sequenced in a study of cytomegalovirus exposure and HLA in healthy donors. Primers included in the PCR were 60 Vbeta and 13 Jbeta primers. Profiled with immunoSEQ multiplex PCR; TCRdb holds only in-frame clones, not every one. This sample has 40,000 to 55,000 clones, with about 73% found just once. The source material was PBMCs. Receptor source: a young man in good health and CMV-seronegative.

This clone appeared a few times. The chain recombines TRBV5-4 with TRBJ2-3; TRBD2 matches 7 bases. Losses at the gene ends were 1 base for V and 1 base for J; bases not matched to a gene: 3. The CDR3 extends over 15 amino acids. From germline, CDR1 is SGHNT and CDR2 YYREEE (reference sequence). The CDR3 loop is CASSLRGLRTDTQYF. The CDR3 DNA is TGTGCCAGCAGCTTGAGGGGACTACGCACAGATACGCAGTATTTT.

CDR3 sequence reads: CASRPRPSDEQYF. The CDR3 bases are TGTGCCAGCAGACCTAGGCCATCGGACGAGCAGTACTTC. The chain uses TRBV7-8 and TRBJ2-7, with D unclear. There are 13 residues in the CDR3. Trimming left V 6 bases short and J 5 bases short, with 14 bases between. Germline CDR1 SGHVS, CDR2 FQNEAQ.

This clone showed up just a few times. This chain uses TRBV10-2 with TRBJ2-1; 14 bases line up with TRBD2. The CDR3 runs 16 residues. From germline, CDR1 is WSHSY and CDR2 SAAADI. Trimming took 2 bases from V and 12 from J; bases not matched to a gene: 9. CDR3 coding DNA: TGCGCCAGCAGTGAGCAGGGACTAGCGGGAGATCGTGGGCAGTTCTTC. It codes for CASSEQGLAGDRGQFF.

The chain recombines TRBV7-6 with TRBJ1-1; no reliable D call. Germline-derived CDR1 and CDR2 are SGHVS and FNYEAQ. This CDR3 has 13 residues. V dropped 4 bases and J dropped 2 bases, with 8 bases sitting between them. DNA of the CDR3: TGTGCCAGCAGCTCCCGGGTCAACACTGAAGCTTTCTTT. As protein: CASSSRVNTEAFF.

The V call is TRBV11-2, the J call TRBJ2-7; D gene unclear. Trimming took 0 bases from V and 7 from J, leaving 10 bases between them. Germline CDR1 and CDR2: SGHAT and FQNNGV. CDR3 length equals 13 residues. CDR3 protein: CASSLDTPTEQYF. Written as DNA, the CDR3 is TGTGCCAGCAGCTTAGATACGCCGACTGAGCAGTACTTC. Full variable domain (rest looked up from reference TRBV11-2 and TRBJ2-7): EAGVAQSPRYKIIEKRQSVAFWCNPISGHATLYWYQQILGQGPKLLIQFQNNGVVDDSQLPKDRFSAERLKGVDSTLKIQPAKLEDSAVYLCASSLDTPTEQYFGPGTRLTVT.

J is TRBJ2-7 and V is TRBV6-1; 7 bases fit TRBD1. Trimming removed 6 bases from V and 0 bases from J; junction bases left unmatched: 2. Germline-derived CDR1 and CDR2 are MNHNS and SASEGT. The CDR3 sequence is 13 residues long. CDR3 region: CASRDRNSYEQYF. Written as DNA, the CDR3 is TGTGCCAGCAGGGACAGGAACTCCTACGAGCAGTACTTC.

The chain recombines TRBV11-1 with TRBJ2-7; possible D gene TRBD1, 5 bases. The V gene lost 5 bases and the J gene lost 6 bases, with 17 bases spanning the gap. Per the germline V gene, CDR1 is SGHAT and CDR2 is FQDESV (reference sequence). CDR3 length equals 14 residues. The CDR3 protein is CASSAHRLPSEQYF. In DNA form, the CDR3 reads TGTGCCAGCAGCGCCCACAGGCTACCTAGCGAGCAGTACTTC.

This clone has just a few counts. This chain connects TRBV28 to TRBJ2-7; possible D gene TRBD2, 5 bases. Deletions cut 6 bases from V and 2 bases from J, with 17 bases between. The CDR3 is 15 amino acids. Per germline, CDR1 MDHEN and CDR2 SYDVKM. CDR3 nucleotides: TGTGCCAGCAGCCCGAGGGTGGGGTTAACCTACGAGCAGTACTTC. Translation: CASSPRVGLTYEQYF. Filled out from reference TRBV28 and TRBJ2-7, the complete variable domain reads DVKVTQSSRYLVKRTGEKVFLECVQDMDHENMFWYRQDPGLGLRLIYFSYDVKMKEKGDIPEGYSVSREKKERFSLILESASTNQTSMYLCASSPRVGLTYEQYFGPGTRLTVT.

The V and J genes are TRBV28 and TRBJ2-2; weak D call: TRBD1 (6 bases). Germline V gives CDR1 MDHEN, CDR2 SYDVKM. This CDR3 comprises 13 residues. Trimming pared 6 bases from V and 4 bases from J, leaving 9 bases between. This CDR3 is CASSGQFTGELFF. As DNA, the CDR3 is TGTGCCAGCAGCGGACAGTTCACCGGGGAGCTGTTTTTT.

This clone was seen a few times. The V and J genes are TRBV28 and TRBJ1-2, with 10 bases fitting TRBD1. The germline gives CDR1 MDHEN, CDR2 SYDVKM. The CDR3 is made up of 16 amino acids. V dropped 7 bases and J dropped 1; count of bases not matched to a gene: 9. The DNA of the CDR3 is TGTGCCAGCACCCCTGCCGGGACAGGGGATAACTATGGCTACACCTTC. Its protein is CASTPAGTGDNYGYTF.

The J gene is TRBJ2-6, the V gene TRBV19; D might be TRBD1 (5 bases). Germline values: CDR1 LNHDA, CDR2 SQIVND (reference sequence). Trimming took 2 bases from V and 13 from J, leaving 15 bases between them. This CDR3 spans 14 amino acids. The CDR3 protein is CASSILGPMGVLTF. Written as DNA, the CDR3 is TGTGCCAGTAGTATATTGGGGCCTATGGGGGTCCTGACTTTC. Variable domain in full (rest from reference TRBV19 and TRBJ2-6): DGGITQSPKYLFRKEGQNVTLSCEQNLNHDAMYWYRQDPGQGLRLIYYSQIVNDFQKGDIAEGYSVSREKKESFPLTVTSAQKNPTAFYLCASSILGPMGVLTFGAGSRLTVL.

Only a few counts were recorded for this clone. The chain couples TRBV5-4 to TRBJ1-2; TRBD1 matches at 9 bases. Looked up from germline, CDR1 is SGHNT and CDR2 is YYREEE (reference sequence). Trimming at V came to 1 base and at J to 2 bases, leaving 6 bases not matched to a gene. This CDR3 region has 16 residues. CDR3 residues: CASSLYPGQGNYGYTF. DNA of the CDR3: TGTGCCAGCAGCTTGTATCCGGGACAGGGCAACTATGGCTACACCTTC.

The chain has TRBV2 and TRBJ2-5, with a weak D call TRBD1 (5 bases). The germline CDR1 and CDR2 sequences are SNHLY and FYNNEI. V was trimmed by 0 bases and J by 5 bases, leaving 22 bases between them. CDR3 length equals 18 residues. Here the CDR3 DNA reads TGTGCCAGCAGTGAAGCTTTACCGGTAGGAAGGGGTCGGGAGACCCAGTACTTC. The encoded protein is CASSEALPVGRGRETQYF.

The genes are TRBV6-5 and TRBJ2-5; 9 bases align to TRBD1. V dropped 3 bases and J dropped 5; count of bases not matched to a gene: 10. The CDR3 sequence is 16 residues long. Germline CDR1 and CDR2: MNHEY and SVGAGI. The CDR3 DNA is TGTGCCAGCAGTTATACCGGACAGGGGCCCTTGGAGACCCAGTACTTC. Its protein product is CASSYTGQGPLETQYF.

The chain couples TRBV7-9 to TRBJ2-1; perhaps TRBD2 as D (5 bases). V gave up 4 bases and J gave up 5 bases, with 15 bases separating them. From germline, CDR1 is SEHNR and CDR2 FQNEAQ (reference sequence). The CDR3 runs 15 residues. The chain's CDR3 is CASSSSIFHNNEQFF. In DNA, the CDR3 is TGTGCCAGCAGCTCTAGCATTTTCCACAACAATGAGCAGTTCTTC.

This clone was observed a single time. The chain couples TRBV4-1 to TRBJ1-4, with TRBD1 identical over 7 bases. This CDR3 contains 15 residues. Germline V gene lookup returns CDR1 MGHRA and CDR2 YSYEKL. The trim removed 1 base at V and 5 bases at J, leaving 4 bases unmatched. The CDR3 reads CASSQAGTVNEKLFF. CDR3 in DNA: TGCGCCAGCAGCCAAGCCGGGACAGTAAATGAAAAACTGTTTTTT.

This chain connects TRBV19 to TRBJ1-5; no clear D gene. Germline V gene sequence: CDR1 LNHDA, CDR2 SQIVND (reference sequence). With 10 bases removed from V and 1 base from J, the gap between germline ends came to 11 bases. The CDR3 has 13 amino acids. CDR3 DNA sequence: TGTGCCACCAAAAGCTTCAGCAATCAGCCCCAGCATTTT. Translation gives CATKSFSNQPQHF.

This chain uses TRBV7-8 with TRBJ2-1; 8 positions match TRBD1. Losses at the gene ends were 5 bases for V and 9 bases for J; bases not matched to a gene: 9. CDR3 size: 14 residues. Looked up from germline, CDR1 is SGHVS and CDR2 is FQNEAQ. The CDR3 loop reads CASSGRQGKVEQFF. Here the CDR3 DNA reads TGTGCCAGCAGCGGCCGACAGGGGAAGGTTGAGCAGTTCTTC.

This chain connects TRBV30 to TRBJ2-7; possibly TRBD2 for D (6 bases). The CDR3 runs to 20 residues. V lost 2 bases to trimming and J lost 1 base, with 30 bases between them. Germline V gene sequence: CDR1 GTSNPN, CDR2 SVGIG (reference sequence). For the CDR3, the DNA is TGTGCCTGGAGTCGCAGGAGAGCAGGGAGGCTACGGGCCCTATCCTACGAGCAGTACTTC. This encodes CAWSRRRAGRLRALSYEQYF.

The V and J genes are TRBV29-1 and TRBJ2-2; TRBD2 might be the D (6 bases). The V and J ends lost 0 bases and 5 bases respectively, with 16 bases between them. Germline loops: CDR1 SQVTM, CDR2 ANQGSEA. CDR3 length: 16 amino acids. CDR3 sequence reads: CSVEEGREATTGELFF. The CDR3, as DNA: TGCAGCGTTGAAGAGGGCAGGGAGGCGACGACCGGGGAGCTGTTTTTT.

V is TRBV13 and J is TRBJ2-1; D may be TRBD2 (5 bases). Trimming shortened V by 5 bases and J by 7 bases, and 6 bases separated the two germline ends. This CDR3 is 11 amino acids long. CDR1 is PRHDT and CDR2 is FYEKMQ in the germline V gene (reference sequence). The CDR3: CASSRGNEQFF. The CDR3 DNA is TGTGCCAGCAGCCGAGGGAATGAGCAGTTCTTC.

This clone showed up just a few times. V is TRBV5-1 and J is TRBJ2-6, with D unclear. The CDR3 sequence is 17 residues long. Trimming took 4 bases from V and 0 from J, leaving 14 bases between them. From germline, CDR1 is SGHRS and CDR2 YFSETQ. Here the CDR3 DNA reads TGCGCCAGCAGCACCTATGAGGCGAACTCTGGGGCCAACGTCCTGACTTTC. Translation gives CASSTYEANSGANVLTF. Looking up the rest from reference TRBV5-1 and TRBJ2-6 gives the full variable domain: KAGVTQTPRYLIKTRGQQVTLSCSPISGHRSVSWYQQTPGQGLQFLFEYFSETQRNKGNFPGRFSGRQFSNSRSEMNVSTLELGDSALYLCASSTYEANSGANVLTFGAGSRLTVL.

This clone was detected only once. The CDR3 DNA is TGTGCCAGCAGTCTTGTAACAGTCTCCTACGAGCAGTACTTC. It specifies CASSLVTVSYEQYF. This rearrangement joins TRBV28 to TRBJ2-7; no clear D gene. CDR3 size: 14 residues. The ends were cut back, 5 bases at V and 0 bases at J, with 11 bases in the middle. Germline-derived CDR1 and CDR2 are MDHEN and SYDVKM.

CDR3 nucleotide sequence: TGCGCCAGCAGTACCGCCGGGGGTGGGAACACTGAAGCTTTCTTT. Its protein is CASSTAGGGNTEAFF. The chain joins TRBV10-2 to TRBJ1-1; possibly TRBD1 for D (5 bases). V was clipped by 5 bases and J by 1 base, with 14 bases between them. The germline gives CDR1 WSHSY, CDR2 SAAADI. This CDR3 has 15 amino acids.

The genes are TRBV7-9 and TRBJ2-5, with a possible D match to TRBD1 (5 bases). Per the germline V gene, CDR1 is SEHNR and CDR2 is FQNEAQ (reference sequence). Trimming removed 1 base at V and 2 bases at J, with 11 bases between. This CDR3 has 15 amino acids. CDR3 in amino acids: CASSLGAQAQETQYF. CDR3 DNA: TGTGCCAGCAGCTTAGGGGCACAGGCTCAAGAGACCCAGTACTTC.

This chain connects TRBV19 to TRBJ2-5, with 7 bases matching TRBD2. The V gene end was trimmed by 3 bases and the J gene end by 9 bases; junction bases not matched to a gene: 10. Germline V gene sequence: CDR1 LNHDA, CDR2 SQIVND (reference sequence). The CDR3 is 14 residues long. The CDR3 here is CASSMEDGLGPQYF. Written as DNA, the CDR3 is TGTGCCAGTAGTATGGAGGACGGACTAGGGCCCCAGTACTTC.

In this sample, this clone turned up a few times. The J gene is TRBJ1-2, the V gene TRBV7-9; no clear D. CDR1 and CDR2 (germline): SEHNR, FQNEAQ (reference sequence). V was trimmed by 5 bases and J by 1 base, leaving 8 bases between them. The length of the CDR3 is 13 residues. This CDR3 reads CASSARLNYGYTF. DNA for the CDR3: TGTGCCAGCAGCGCGAGACTTAACTATGGCTACACCTTC.